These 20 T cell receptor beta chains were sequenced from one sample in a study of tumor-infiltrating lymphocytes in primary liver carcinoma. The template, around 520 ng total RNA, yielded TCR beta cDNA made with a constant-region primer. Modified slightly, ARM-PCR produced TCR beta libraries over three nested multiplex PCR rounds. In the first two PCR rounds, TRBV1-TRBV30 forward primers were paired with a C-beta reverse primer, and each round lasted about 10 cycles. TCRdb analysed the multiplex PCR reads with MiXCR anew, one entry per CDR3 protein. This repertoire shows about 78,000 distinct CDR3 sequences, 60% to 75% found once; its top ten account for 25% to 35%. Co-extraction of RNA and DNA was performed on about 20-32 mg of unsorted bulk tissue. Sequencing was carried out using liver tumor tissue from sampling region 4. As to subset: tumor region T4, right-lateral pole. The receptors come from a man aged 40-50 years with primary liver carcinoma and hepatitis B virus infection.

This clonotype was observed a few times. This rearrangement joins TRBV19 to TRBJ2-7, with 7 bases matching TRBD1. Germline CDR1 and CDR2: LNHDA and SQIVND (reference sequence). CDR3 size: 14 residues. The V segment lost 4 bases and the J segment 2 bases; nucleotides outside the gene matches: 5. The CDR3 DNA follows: TGTGCCAGTAGTAAGTCCACAGGGGCCTACGAGCAGTACTTC. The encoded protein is CASSKSTGAYEQYF.

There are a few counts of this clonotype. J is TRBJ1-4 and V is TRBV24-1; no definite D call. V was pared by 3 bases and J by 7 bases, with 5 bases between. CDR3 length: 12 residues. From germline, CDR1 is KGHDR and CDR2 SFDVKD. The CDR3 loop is CATSDGSEKLFF. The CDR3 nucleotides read TGTGCCACCAGTGATGGGTCTGAAAAACTGTTTTTT.

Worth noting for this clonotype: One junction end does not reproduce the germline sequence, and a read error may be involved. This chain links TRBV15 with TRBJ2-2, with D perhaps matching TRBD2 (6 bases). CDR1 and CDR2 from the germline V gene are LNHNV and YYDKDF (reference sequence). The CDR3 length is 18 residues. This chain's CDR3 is CATSRDSVTSGVTGGLFF. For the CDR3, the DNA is TGTGCCACCAGCAGAGATTCTGTGACGTCAGGAGTCACCGGGGGGCTGTTTTTT. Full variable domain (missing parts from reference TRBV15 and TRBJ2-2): DAMVIQNPRYQVTQFGKPVTLSCSQTLNHNVMYWYQQKSSQAPKLLFHYYDKDFNNEADTPDNFQSRRPNTSFCFLDIRSPGLGDTAMYLCATSRDSVTSGVTGGLFFGEGSRLTVL.

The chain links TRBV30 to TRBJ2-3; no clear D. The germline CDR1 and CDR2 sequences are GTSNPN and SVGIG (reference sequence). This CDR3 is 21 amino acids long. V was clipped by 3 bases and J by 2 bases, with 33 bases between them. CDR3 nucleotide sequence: TGTGCCTGGAGAATGTCGGACCTAGTGCCCCCCTCGACGACTTTCACAGATACGCAGTATTTT. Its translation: CAWRMSDLVPPSTTFTDTQYF.

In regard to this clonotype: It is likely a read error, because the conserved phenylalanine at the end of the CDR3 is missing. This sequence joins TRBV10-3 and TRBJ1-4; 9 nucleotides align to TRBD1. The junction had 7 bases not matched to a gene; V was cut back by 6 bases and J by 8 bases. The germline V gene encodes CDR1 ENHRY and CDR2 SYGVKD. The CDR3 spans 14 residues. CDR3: CAIRERQGGEKLFC. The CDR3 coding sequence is TGTGCCATCAGAGAAAGACAGGGGGGCGAAAAACTGTTTTGT.

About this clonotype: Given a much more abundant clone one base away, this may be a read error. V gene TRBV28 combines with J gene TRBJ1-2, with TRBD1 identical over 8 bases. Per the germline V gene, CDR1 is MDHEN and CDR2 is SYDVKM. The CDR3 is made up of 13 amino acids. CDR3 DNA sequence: TGTGTCAGCAGTCGCGGACAGGGCGGAGGCTACACCTTC. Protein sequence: CVSSRGQGGGYTF.

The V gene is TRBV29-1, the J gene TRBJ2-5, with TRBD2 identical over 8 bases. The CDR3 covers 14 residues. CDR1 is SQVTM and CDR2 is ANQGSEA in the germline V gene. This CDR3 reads CCMSYGTRKETQYF. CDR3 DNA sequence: TGCTGCATGTCTTATGGGACTAGAAAAGAGACCCAGTACTTC. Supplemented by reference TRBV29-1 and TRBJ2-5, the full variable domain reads SAVISQKPSRDICQRGTSLTIQCQVDSQVTMMFWYRQQPGQSLTLIATANQGSEATYESGFVIDKFPISRPNLTFSTLTVSNMSPEDSSIYLCCMSYGTRKETQYFGPGTRLLVL.

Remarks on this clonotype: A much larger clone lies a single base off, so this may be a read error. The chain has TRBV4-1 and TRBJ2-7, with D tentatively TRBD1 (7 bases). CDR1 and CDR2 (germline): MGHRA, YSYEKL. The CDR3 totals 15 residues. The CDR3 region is CASSQATGRTYGQYF. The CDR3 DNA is TGCGCCAGCAGCCAAGCGACAGGGAGGACCTACGGGCAGTACTTC.

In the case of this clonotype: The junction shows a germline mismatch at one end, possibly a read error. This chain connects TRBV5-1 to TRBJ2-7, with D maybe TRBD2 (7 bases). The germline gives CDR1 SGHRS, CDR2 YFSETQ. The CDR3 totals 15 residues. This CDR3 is CTSSLTGLAVYEHYF. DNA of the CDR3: TGCACCAGCAGCTTGACAGGTCTAGCGGTCTACGAGCACTACTTC.

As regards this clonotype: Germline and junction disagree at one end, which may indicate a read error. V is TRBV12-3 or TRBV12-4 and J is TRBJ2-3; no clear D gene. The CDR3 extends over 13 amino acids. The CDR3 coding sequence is TGTGCCAGCACTTTATTCTGGGCAGATACGCAGTACTTT. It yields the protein CASTLFWADTQYF.

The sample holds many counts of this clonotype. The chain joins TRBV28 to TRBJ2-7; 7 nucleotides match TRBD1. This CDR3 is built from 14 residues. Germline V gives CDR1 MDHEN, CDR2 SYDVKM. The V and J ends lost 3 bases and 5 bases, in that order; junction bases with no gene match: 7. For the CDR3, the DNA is TGTGCCAGCAGTTTCGTACAGGGGAATGACGAGCAGTACTTC. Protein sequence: CASSFVQGNDEQYF.

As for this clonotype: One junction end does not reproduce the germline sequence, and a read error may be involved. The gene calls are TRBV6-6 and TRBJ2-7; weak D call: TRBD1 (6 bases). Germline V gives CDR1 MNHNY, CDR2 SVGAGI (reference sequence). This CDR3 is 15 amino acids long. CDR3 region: CASSGGHTRHYERYF. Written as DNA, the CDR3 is TGTGCCAGCAGTGGGGGACATACAAGGCATTACGAGCGGTACTTC.

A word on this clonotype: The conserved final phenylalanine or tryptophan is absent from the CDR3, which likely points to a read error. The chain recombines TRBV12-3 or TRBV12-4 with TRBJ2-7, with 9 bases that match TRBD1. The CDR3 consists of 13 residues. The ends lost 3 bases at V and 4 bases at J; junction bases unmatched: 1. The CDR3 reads CASSLGQGYEQYS. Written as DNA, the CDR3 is TGTGCCAGCAGTTTGGGACAGGGTTACGAGCAGTACTCC.

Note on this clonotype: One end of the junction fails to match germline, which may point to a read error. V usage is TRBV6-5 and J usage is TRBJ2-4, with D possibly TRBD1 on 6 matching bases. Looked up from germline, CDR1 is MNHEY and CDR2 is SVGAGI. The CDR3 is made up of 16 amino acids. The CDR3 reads CASSYRGQGRENIQCF. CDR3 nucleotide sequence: TGTGCCAGCAGTTACCGTGGGCAGGGGAGAGAAAACATTCAGTGCTTC.

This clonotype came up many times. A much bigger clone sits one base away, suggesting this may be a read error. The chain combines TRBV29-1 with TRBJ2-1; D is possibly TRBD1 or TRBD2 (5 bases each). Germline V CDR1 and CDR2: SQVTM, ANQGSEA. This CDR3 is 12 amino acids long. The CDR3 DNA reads TGCAGCGTTGACGAGGGGTACAATGGGCAGTTCTTC. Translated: CSVDEGYNGQFF.

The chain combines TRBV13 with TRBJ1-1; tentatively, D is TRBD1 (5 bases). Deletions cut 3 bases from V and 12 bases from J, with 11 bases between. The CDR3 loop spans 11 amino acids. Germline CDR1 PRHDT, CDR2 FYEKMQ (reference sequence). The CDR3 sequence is CASSFGHGPFF. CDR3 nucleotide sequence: TGTGCCAGCAGCTTCGGACACGGACCTTTCTTT.

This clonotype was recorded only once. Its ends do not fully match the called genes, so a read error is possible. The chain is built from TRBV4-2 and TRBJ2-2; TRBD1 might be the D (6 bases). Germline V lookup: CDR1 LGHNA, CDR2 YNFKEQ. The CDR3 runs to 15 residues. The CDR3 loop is CASSQYLQGSVELFF. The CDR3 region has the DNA TGTGCCAGTAGCCAATACCTACAGGGATCCGTGGAGCTGTTTTTT.

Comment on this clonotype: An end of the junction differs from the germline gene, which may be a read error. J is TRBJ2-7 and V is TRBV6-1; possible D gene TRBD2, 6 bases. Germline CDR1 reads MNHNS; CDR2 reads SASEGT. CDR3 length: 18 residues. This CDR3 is CASSDVWGEESPHYKQYF. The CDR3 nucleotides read TGTGCCAGCAGTGACGTCTGGGGGGAGGAATCGCCCCACTACAAGCAGTACTTC.

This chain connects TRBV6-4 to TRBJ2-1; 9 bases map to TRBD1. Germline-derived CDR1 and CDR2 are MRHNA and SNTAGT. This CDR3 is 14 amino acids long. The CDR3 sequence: CGSDSTGGYNEQFF. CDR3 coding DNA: TGTGGCAGTGACTCGACAGGGGGCTACAATGAGCAGTTCTTC.

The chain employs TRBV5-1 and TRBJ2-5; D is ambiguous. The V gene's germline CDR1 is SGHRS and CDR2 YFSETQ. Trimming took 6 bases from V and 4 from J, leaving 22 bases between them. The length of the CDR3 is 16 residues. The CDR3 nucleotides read TGCGCCAGCACCTACCTCAAGGACGCGATCGGAGAGACCCAGTACTTC. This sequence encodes CASTYLKDAIGETQYF.